This T cell receptor (beta chain) was obtained from a study of T cell responses to AZD1222 COVID-19 vaccine. CDR3 length: 14 residues. The trim removed 4 bases at V and 7 bases at J, leaving 8 bases unmatched. Germline-derived CDR1 and CDR2 are SGHDT and YYEEEE. Study-wide findings and caveats: Scientists sampled the repertoires only once the peak T cell response had passed. It should be noted that donors were predominantly white British and more often female, and clonal diversity was possibly underestimated. Vaccine-associated CD4 TCRs spanned spike, dominant at 160-218 and 743-854. Of spike-specific TCRs, nearly half reportedly target regions left unmutated in variants.

Method: immunoSEQ multiplex PCR; TCRdb's copy keeps in-frame clones and lacks some. The top ten hold around 1.1% of the sample, which has around 130,000 clones, approximately 92% seen once. In regard to this clone: What it recognizes is unknown.

The chain recombines TRBV5-6 with TRBJ2-7; 10 bases are a match to TRBD2. The source material was peripheral blood, sampled 28 days after the second AZD1222 dose. The origin of this receptor is an adult who received the AZD1222 COVID-19 vaccine. For the CDR3, the DNA is TGTGCCAGCAGCATACTAGCGGGAAGGGAAGAGCAGTACTTC. This translates into CASSILAGREEQYF.